This TCR beta chain emerged from a study of post-analysis software for immune sequencing data. Across the whole study: Recorded subtypes: relapsing-remitting, secondary progressive, progressive-relapsing; some patients unannotated.

The V and J ends lost 6 bases and 9 bases respectively, with 12 bases between them. The CDR3 contains 11 residues. Germline CDR1 reads DFQATT; CDR2 reads SNEGSKA (reference sequence). Findings and limits, study-wide: The study found significantly lower normalized Chao1 diversity in multiple sclerosis patients than in controls. A handful of TRBV segments, including TRBV5-6, TRBV5-1 and TRBV20-1, were more frequent in patients than controls. Samples from a shared batch, those prepared together, strongly co-clustered by F measure.

This clonotype was counted only a few times. The antigen remains undetermined. Included in the TCR beta cDNA libraries were unique molecular identifiers. TCRdb itself ran the PCR reads through MiXCR, one entry per CDR3 protein. The sample shows about 620,000 distinct CDR3 sequences, 44% of them seen only once. The sequence was collected from a girl aged 10 to 17 with multiple sclerosis. Input material: blood. This chain joins TRBV20-1 and TRBJ2-1; a weak D match, TRBD2 (6 bases). CDR3 region: CSAWEAGEQFF. Here the CDR3 DNA reads TGCAGTGCCTGGGAGGCGGGTGAGCAGTTCTTC.